This T cell receptor beta chain was recovered during a study of response to subunit inactivated influenza vaccine. Findings and caveats of the study: T cells newly recruited by each seasonal influenza vaccination are few, the authors suggested.

This CDR3 has 15 residues. Germline V gene lookup returns CDR1 DFQATT and CDR2 SNEGSKA (reference sequence). V shed 6 bases and J 0 bases; nucleotides not matched to a gene: 7. In regard to this clonotype: Its matching antigen is unknown.

TCRdb redid the calling of the RT-PCR reads with MiXCR, one entry per CDR3 protein. The data show 500,000 or so distinct CDR3 sequences, roughly 9.8% seen once. The TCR was taken from a man aged 50 to 59 who received an inactivated influenza vaccine. The sequences come from PBMCs from blood, collected 40 to 50 days after vaccination. The chain couples TRBV20-1 to TRBJ1-5, with TRBD1 identical over 8 bases. This CDR3 is CSALDRGYSNQPQHF. CDR3 nucleotides: TGCAGTGCGCTTGACAGGGGATATAGCAATCAGCCCCAGCATTTT.